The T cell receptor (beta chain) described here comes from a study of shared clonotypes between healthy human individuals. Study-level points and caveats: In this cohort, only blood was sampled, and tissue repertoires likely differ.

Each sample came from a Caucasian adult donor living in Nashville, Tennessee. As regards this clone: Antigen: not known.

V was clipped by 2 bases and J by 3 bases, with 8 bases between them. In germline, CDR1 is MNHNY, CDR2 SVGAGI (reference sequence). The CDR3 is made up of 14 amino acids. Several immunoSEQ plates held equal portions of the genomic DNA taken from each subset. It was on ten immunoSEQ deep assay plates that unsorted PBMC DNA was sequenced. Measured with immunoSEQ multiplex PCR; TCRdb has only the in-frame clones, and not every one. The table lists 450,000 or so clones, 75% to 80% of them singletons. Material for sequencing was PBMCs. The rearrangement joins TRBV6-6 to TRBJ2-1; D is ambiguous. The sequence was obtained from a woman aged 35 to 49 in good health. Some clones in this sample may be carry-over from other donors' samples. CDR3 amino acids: CASSYVDVYNEQFF. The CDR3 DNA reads TGTGCCAGCAGTTACGTAGACGTCTACAATGAGCAGTTCTTC.